This paragraph reports one TCR beta chain. As yet, its antigen is unknown. The data stem from a study of cytomegalovirus exposure and HLA in healthy donors. Study-level points and caveats: An Asian-associated ancestry cluster reportedly showed fewer N-insertions than the roughly 700-donor mean in a later analysis. Later analysis demonstrated an association between a missense DCLRE1C variant and TCR beta V- and J-gene trimming. HLA-A and HLA-B allele assignments for most subjects were reportedly predicted accurately using TCR beta sequences.

The PCR had 60 Vbeta and 13 Jbeta primers. The table came from immunoSEQ multiplex PCR; TCRdb's copy has only in-frame clones and leaves some out. The table lists fewer than 100,000 clones, less than 80% of them singletons. Donors had nominal health at sampling but likely had unrecorded immune exposures. Germline V CDR1 and CDR2: SGHRS, YFSETQ. The CDR3 runs to 16 residues. Trimming removed 6 bases at V and 2 bases at J, with 17 bases between. The sample taken for sequencing was PBMCs. The sequence was collected from a middle-aged man in good health and CMV-seronegative. V usage is TRBV5-1 and J usage is TRBJ2-2, with D possibly being TRBD2 (5 bases). For the CDR3, the DNA is TGCGCCAGCACCCTTGGAAGGCTAGCAAACACCGGGGAGCTGTTTTTT. Amino acid sequence: CASTLGRLANTGELFF.